This T cell receptor (beta chain) was captured by sequencing in a study of diagnostic markers for celiac disease (dated by TCRdb to 2020 to 2022). About this clonotype itself: This clone's antigen is unknown.

The CDR3, cysteine through phenylalanine, is 17 amino acids long. No DNA is listed. In the germline V gene, CDR1 corresponds to MDHEN and CDR2 to SYDVKM. TCRdb lists the instrument as Illumina MiSeq. Based on TCRdb reprocessing of the reads, there is one entry per CDR3 protein sequence, and DNA is missing. The sample table gives 7,000 to 9,500 distinct CDR3 sequences. Jointly, the top ten make up over 6% of the sample. Sequenced material: either unsorted cells or a sorted T cell fraction (not recorded which). This TCR was sampled from a human donor. This table probably holds off-target reads from a library built for another chain. The chain employs TRBV28 and TRBJ1-1; TCRdb names TRBD1, which stays unverified in the absence of DNA. CDR3 reads: CASSLAQGAKVDTEAFF.